This entry is about one T cell receptor (beta chain). Clones were read by immunoSEQ multiplex PCR, and TCRdb kept only the in-frame ones, dropping some. The sample records about 85,000 clones, 85% to 90% being singletons. This entry is derived from a study of control samples from healthy donors and cancer patients. Trimming removed 3 bases at V and 8 bases at J, with 10 bases between. The CDR3 sequence is 12 residues long. Germline-derived CDR1 and CDR2 are LNHDA and SQIVND (reference sequence). The V and J genes are TRBV19 and TRBJ1-1, with TRBD1 as a possible D gene (5 bases). The TCR was taken from a woman aged 60-70 years in good health. The sequenced material came from blood. The CDR3 here is CASSIGAHEAFF. CDR3 DNA sequence: TGTGCCAGTAGTATTGGGGCCCACGAAGCTTTCTTT.